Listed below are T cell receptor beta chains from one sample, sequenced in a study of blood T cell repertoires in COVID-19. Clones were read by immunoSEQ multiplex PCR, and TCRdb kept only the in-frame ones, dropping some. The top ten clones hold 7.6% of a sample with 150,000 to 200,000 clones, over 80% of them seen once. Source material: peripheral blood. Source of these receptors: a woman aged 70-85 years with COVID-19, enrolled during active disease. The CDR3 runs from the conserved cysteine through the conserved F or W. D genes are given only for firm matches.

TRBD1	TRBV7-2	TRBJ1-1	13	TGTGCCAGCAGGACAGGGAGGAACACTGAAGCTTTCTTT	CASRTGRNTEAFF
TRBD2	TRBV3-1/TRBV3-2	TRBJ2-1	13	TGTGCCAGCAGCCAAGTTGTGACTAGCGGACAGTTCTTC	CASSQVVTSGQFF
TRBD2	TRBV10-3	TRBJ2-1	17	TGTGCCATCAGATCGGGACTAGCGGGACGATCGACTAATGAGCAGTTCTTC	CAIRSGLAGRSTNEQFF
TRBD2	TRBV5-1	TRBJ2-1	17	TGCGCCAGCAGCTTGGCATCCCTGGGGAGCGGGGTTAATGAGCAGTTCTTC	CASSLASLGSGVNEQFF
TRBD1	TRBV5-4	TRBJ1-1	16	TGTGCCAGCAGCCTCACAGGGGGCCGGATGAACACTGAAGCTTTCTTT	CASSLTGGRMNTEAFF
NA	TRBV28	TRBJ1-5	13	TGTGCCAGCAGTCCTACTCTCAATCAGCCCCAGCATTTT	CASSPTLNQPQHF
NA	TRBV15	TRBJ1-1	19	TGTGCCACCAGCAGAGATCTCGTGTCTAAAATTGTTCTGAGCACTGAAGCTTTCTTT	CATSRDLVSKIVLSTEAFF
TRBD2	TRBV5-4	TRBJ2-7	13	TGTGCCAGCAGCTTGGGACTAGCGGGGGAGCAGTACTTC	CASSLGLAGEQYF
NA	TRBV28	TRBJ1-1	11	TGTGCCAGCAGATCCGGGATCGAGGCTTTCTTT	CASRSGIEAFF
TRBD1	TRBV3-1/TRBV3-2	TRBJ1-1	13	TGTGCCAGCAGCCAAGCCCAGGGGGCGAAAGCTTTCTTT	CASSQAQGAKAFF
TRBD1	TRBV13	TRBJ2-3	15	TGTGCCAGCAGCTCACAGGGGGAGGCCCCAGATACGCAGTATTTT	CASSSQGEAPDTQYF
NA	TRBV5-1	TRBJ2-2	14	TGCGCCAGCAGCACGGACGGACTGCCCGGGGAGCTGTTTTTT	CASSTDGLPGELFF
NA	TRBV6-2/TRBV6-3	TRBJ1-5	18	TGTGCCAGCAGTTACATTTCGATTTTAGGCGGGGTCAATCAGCCCCAGCATTTT	CASSYISILGGVNQPQHF
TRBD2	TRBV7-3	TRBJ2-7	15	TGTGCCAGCAGTTCAGGCCTAGCGGGGCCATACGAGCAGTACTTC	CASSSGLAGPYEQYF
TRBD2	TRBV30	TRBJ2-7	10	TGTGCCTCTAGCGGGTTCGAGCAGTACTTC	CASSGFEQYF
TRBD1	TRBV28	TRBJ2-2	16	TGTGCCAGCAGATCCGGGACAGTGACAAGCACCGGGGAGCTGTTTTTT	CASRSGTVTSTGELFF
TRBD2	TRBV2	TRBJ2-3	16	TGTGCCAGCAGTCCTCTAGCGGGAGGACTCACAGATACGCAGTATTTT	CASSPLAGGLTDTQYF